The rows below give T cell receptor beta chains drawn from one sample of a study of neurological immune-mediated disorders. In TCRdb, the 5' RACE reads were re-called with MiXCR into one record per CDR3 protein. The profile shows about 65,000 distinct CDR3 sequences, roughly 4% of them singletons. The sample was PBMCs. The receptors were gathered from a man in his fifties or sixties with multiple sclerosis. The CDR3 runs from the conserved cysteine through the conserved F or W. The D gene is left open where the match is weak. Only part of the rows carry a size: once, few, many, or a class if the clone is expanded.

TRBJ2-2 | TRBV7-9 | TRBD2 | many | TGTGCCAGCAGCTTAGAGAAGCTAGCGGCGAACACCGGGGAGCTGTTTTTT | CASSLEKLAANTGELFF
TRBJ2-2 | TRBV27 | - | many | TGTGCCAGCAGTACCGATAGACCCTCGAACACCGGGGAGCTGTTTTTT | CASSTDRPSNTGELFF
TRBJ2-2 | TRBV20-1 | - | many | TGCAGTGCTAGAGCTGTTCTGGTTAATACCGGGGAGCTGTTTTTT | CSARAVLVNTGELFF
TRBJ1-4 | TRBV5-1 | TRBD1 | many | TGCGCCAGCAGCTTGGAATCCGGGACAGGGGTGAAAAAACTGTTTTTT | CASSLESGTGVKKLFF
TRBJ1-1 | TRBV12-3/TRBV12-4 | TRBD1 | - | TGTGCCAGCAGTCTCTCGACAGGGGGCCACACTGAAGCTTTCTTT | CASSLSTGGHTEAFF
TRBJ1-6 | TRBV2 | - | many | TGTGCCAGCAGTGACGGGCAGAATTCACCCCTCCACTTT | CASSDGQNSPLHF
TRBJ1-5 | TRBV6-5 | - | many | TGTGCCAGCAGTCCCCGGGGGGCAAACCAGCCCCAGCATTTT | CASSPRGANQPQHF
TRBJ2-2 | TRBV5-1 | TRBD1 | many | TGCGCCAGCAGCTTCGCGACAGGGGACACCGGGGAGCTGTTTTTT | CASSFATGDTGELFF
TRBJ1-4 | TRBV6-5 | TRBD1 | few | TGTGCCAGCGGACACAGGGGGCAGCAGGAAAAACTGTTTTTT | CASGHRGQQEKLFF
TRBJ1-1 | TRBV3-1 | TRBD1 | many | TGTGCCAGCAGCCTTAGACAGGGTACGCATGCTTTCTTT | CASSLRQGTHAFF
TRBJ2-2 | TRBV28 | - | many | TGTGCCAGCACAAGGGCCCGGGGTTTGGGGGAGCTGTTTTTT | CASTRARGLGELFF
TRBJ2-3 | TRBV4-2 | - | many | TGTGCCAGCAGCCAAGAATGGGGAAAGCTAGGGTGGGGCAGGGATACGCAGTATTTT | CASSQEWGKLGWGRDTQYF
TRBJ2-3 | TRBV6-2/TRBV6-3 | - | many | TGTGCCAGCAGCCCTGCAAACAGGGGCACAGATACGCAGTATTTT | CASSPANRGTDTQYF
TRBJ2-5 | TRBV7-9 | TRBD2 | many | TGTGCCAGCAGCTCCAGCGGGGGGCTGGAGACCCAGTACTTC | CASSSSGGLETQYF
TRBJ1-1 | TRBV5-1 | - | many | TGCGCCAGCAGCCCGTCAGGGTCGGGACGGCTCACTGAAGCTTTCTTT | CASSPSGSGRLTEAFF
TRBJ2-5 | TRBV5-1 | - | - | TGCGCCAGCAGCTTGGAGACTAACCGACAAGAGACCCAGTACTTC | CASSLETNRQETQYF
TRBJ2-3 | TRBV4-2 | TRBD2 | few | TGTGCCAGCAGCCAACGTACGACTAGCGGGGGGACAGATACGCAGTATTTT | CASSQRTTSGGTDTQYF
TRBJ2-2 | TRBV27 | - | many | TGTGCCAGCAGCCGACGGGGCTACACCGGGGAGCTGTTTTTT | CASSRRGYTGELFF
TRBJ1-1 | TRBV4-1 | - | medium-sized | TGCGCCAGCAGCCGGCCAGGGAGTGAAGCTTTCTTT | CASSRPGSEAFF
TRBJ1-2 | TRBV6-5 | TRBD1 | many | TGTGCCAGCAGTTACCTGGGGACAGGGGGCGACTATGGCTACACCTTC | CASSYLGTGGDYGYTF
TRBJ2-1 | TRBV20-1 | - | many | TGCAGTCCCCGAAACCGGGGGATCTACAATGAGCAGTTCTTC | CSPRNRGIYNEQFF
TRBJ2-1 | TRBV4-2 | - | - | TGTGCCAGCAGCCAAGCCCCACGCAATGAGCAGTTCTTC | CASSQAPRNEQFF
TRBJ1-6 | TRBV7-7 | - | many | TGTGCTAGCAGCTCCGAACTTAACCGGGGACCCCTCCACTTT | CASSSELNRGPLHF
TRBJ2-3 | TRBV4-3 | - | once | TGCGCCAGCAGCCAAGGCCCGCTAGGAGATACGCAGTATTTT | CASSQGPLGDTQYF
TRBJ1-1 | TRBV29-1 | - | few | TGCAGCGGCGGACAGCTTGCCAACACTGAAGCTTTCTTT | CSGGQLANTEAFF
TRBJ1-6 | TRBV6-5 | - | many | TGTGCCAGCAGTATACAGGGTAATTCACCCCTCCACTTT | CASSIQGNSPLHF
TRBJ2-1 | TRBV7-6 | - | few | TGTGCCAGCAGCCCTACCGGGACAAGAGATCCTGAGCAGTTCTTC | CASSPTGTRDPEQFF
TRBJ2-7 | TRBV20-1 | - | many | TGCAGTGCGATCGGACAGGGACTATACGAGCAGTACTTC | CSAIGQGLYEQYF
TRBJ1-2 | TRBV24-1 | - | many | TGTGCCACCAGTGTTGATATCGGCTACACCTTC | CATSVDIGYTF
TRBJ2-7 | TRBV5-1 | - | many | TGCGCCAGCAGCTCTAGGGACGGTACCTACGAGCAGTACTTC | CASSSRDGTYEQYF
TRBJ2-7 | TRBV5-6 | - | many | TGTGCCAGCAGCTCGTTGGCCCCCCCTCCCTACGAGCAGTACTTC | CASSSLAPPPYEQYF
TRBJ1-5 | TRBV19 | TRBD1 | many | TGTGCCAGTACCTCGGACAGGGTGGGTCGGCCCCAGCATTTT | CASTSDRVGRPQHF
TRBJ1-1 | TRBV30 | - | many | TGTGCCTGGAGTCAAGCCCGACAGCGGATGAACACTGAAGCTTTCTTT | CAWSQARQRMNTEAFF
TRBJ1-2 | TRBV4-1 | - | many | TGCGCCAGCAGCCAAGATGGGTACTATGGCTACACCTTC | CASSQDGYYGYTF
TRBJ1-4 | TRBV4-1 | - | many | TGCGCCAGCAGCATGCGAACCGGGGGCAATGAAAAACTGTTTTTT | CASSMRTGGNEKLFF
TRBJ1-1 | TRBV6-5 | - | many | TGTGCCAGCAGTTACTCGATTATGGGGACCCGAACTTTTTTT | CASSYSIMGTRTFF
TRBJ2-5 | TRBV4-1 | TRBD2 | many | TGCGCCAGCAGCCAAGGTTCGGGCGGGGGCCAAGAGACCCAGTACTTC | CASSQGSGGGQETQYF
TRBJ2-2 | TRBV5-1 | - | many | TGCGCCAGCAGCGCCCCCGGGACAACAAACACCGGGGAGCTGTTTTTT | CASSAPGTTNTGELFF
TRBJ1-2 | TRBV11-2 | - | many | TGTGCCAGCAGCTTATCCAGGAACTATGGCTACACCTTC | CASSLSRNYGYTF
TRBJ1-5 | TRBV5-5 | - | many | TGTGCCAGCAGCTTGGACGTTAATCAGCCCCAGCATTTT | CASSLDVNQPQHF
TRBJ2-5 | TRBV12-3/TRBV12-4 | TRBD1 | many | TGTGCCAGCAGGGCGACAGGGGAGGAGACCCAGTACTTC | CASRATGEETQYF
TRBJ1-3 | TRBV5-1 | TRBD1 | many | TGCGCCAGCAGTCTGACCGGGACAGGGTACGGCTCTGGAAACACCATATATTTT | CASSLTGTGYGSGNTIYF
TRBJ2-3 | TRBV7-7 | - | - | TGTGCTAGCAGCTTAGCCCACACATCAGATACGCAGTATTTT | CASSLAHTSDTQYF
TRBJ2-7 | TRBV20-1 | - | many | TGCAGTGCTAGAGATGAGGCTCGTGAGCAGTACTTC | CSARDEAREQYF
TRBJ2-1 | TRBV7-6 | - | many | TGTGCCAGCAGCCCGACCGGGACTTACAATGAGCAGTTCTTC | CASSPTGTYNEQFF
TRBJ1-1 | TRBV12-3/TRBV12-4 | - | many | TGTGCCAGCAGTCCGCGTGGGGGGGGGCGGATGAACACTGAAGCTTTCTTT | CASSPRGGGRMNTEAFF
TRBJ1-5 | TRBV9 | - | few | TGTGCCAGCAGCCCGACACCGGGATGGGGCAATCAGCCCCAGAATTTT | CASSPTPGWGNQPQNF
TRBJ2-5 | TRBV4-1 | - | many | TGCGCCAGCAGCCACACCCCGGGACAACAAGAGACCCAGTACTTC | CASSHTPGQQETQYF
TRBJ2-5 | TRBV7-9 | - | many | TGTGCCAGCAGCTTAGCATCGGGGGCTCAGGAGACCCAGTACTTC | CASSLASGAQETQYF
TRBJ2-2 | TRBV10-3 | TRBD1 | few | TGTGCCATCAGTTCGTCCGGGACAGGGGGCGTCGGGCATCCCGGGGAGCTGTTTTTT | CAISSSGTGGVGHPGELFF
TRBJ2-2 | TRBV29-1 | - | many | TGCAGCGGGTTGGGGGCGAACACCGGGGAGCTGTTTTTT | CSGLGANTGELFF
TRBJ2-7 | TRBV7-2 | - | many | TGTGCCAGCAGCTCACACTACGGAGAGCAGTACTTC | CASSSHYGEQYF
TRBJ2-1 | TRBV5-1 | - | many | TGCGCCAGCAGCTTGGCCAGCTACAATGAGCAGTTCTTC | CASSLASYNEQFF
TRBJ1-1 | TRBV5-1 | - | many | TGCGCCAGCAGCTTTAACAGGAACACTGAAGCTTTCTTT | CASSFNRNTEAFF
TRBJ1-1 | TRBV20-1 | - | many | TGCAGTGCTCCTAGGGTGGGGCGGGGGAACACTGAAGCTTTCTTT | CSAPRVGRGNTEAFF
TRBJ1-6 | TRBV20-1 | - | many | TGCAGTGCTAGAGATTTTTCGCAGAGCTATAATTCACCCCTCCACTTT | CSARDFSQSYNSPLHF
TRBJ1-2 | TRBV6-1 | - | many | TGTGCCAGCAGTGCTACAGAGCATGGCTACACCTTC | CASSATEHGYTF
TRBJ2-3 | TRBV10-2 | TRBD1 | many | TGCGCCGGTTCGGAATACAGGGGCGGAAAAGATACGCAGTATTTT | CAGSEYRGGKDTQYF
TRBJ2-3 | TRBV20-1 | - | many | TGCAGTGCTAGTGAACGGTACACAGATACGCAGTATTTT | CSASERYTDTQYF
TRBJ2-2 | TRBV28 | - | many | TGTGCCAGCAGTTACAGGGTATACACCGGGGAGCTGTTTTTT | CASSYRVYTGELFF